This T cell receptor (beta chain) was recorded in a study of response to subunit inactivated influenza vaccine. The CDR3 totals 12 residues. With 4 bases removed from V and 6 bases from J, the gap between germline ends came to 10 bases. Germline V gene sequence: CDR1 SGHTA, CDR2 FQGNSA. Using its own MiXCR run on the RT-PCR reads, TCRdb lists one record per CDR3 protein. Counted here are approximately 700,000 distinct CDR3 sequences, approximately 14% occurring once; the ten biggest clones make up 9.5% to 13%. The sequence was obtained from a middle-aged man who received an inactivated influenza vaccine. This rearrangement joins TRBV7-2 to TRBJ2-7; D possibly corresponds to TRBD1 (5 bases). The sample here was PBMCs from blood, taken 11 to 12 days after vaccination. CDR3 protein: CASSSQGSEQYF. CDR3 nucleotides: TGTGCCAGCAGCTCCCAGGGTTCCGAGCAGTACTTC.